This record concerns one T cell receptor (beta chain) sequence. Antigen unknown. A single record per CDR3 protein comes from TCRdb applying MiXCR to the 5' RACE reads. The sample consists of hundreds of thousands of distinct CDR3 sequences, 12% of them appearing once. This sample is drawn from a study of CD8 T cells in ankylosing spondylitis. Findings and limits, study-wide: Disease-linked clones were reportedly significantly enriched in matched ankylosing spondylitis synovial fluid. Ankylosing spondylitis blood seemed to carry a telltale TCR beta motif made of under 10 highly homologous variants.

Sequencing was done on a sample of blood, either unsorted or a sorted T cell fraction (not recorded which). The receptor's source is a male donor with ankylosing spondylitis.

CDR3 protein: CASSLAQGSTHNEQFF. The CDR3 DNA is TGTGCCAGCAGCTTGGCACAGGGCTCGACACACAATGAGCAGTTCTTC. The chain employs TRBV5-6 and TRBJ2-1, with D possibly TRBD1 on 6 matching bases. From germline, CDR1 is SGHDT and CDR2 YYEEEE. The CDR3 length is 16 residues. Trimming pared 0 bases from V and 5 bases from J, leaving 15 bases between. Full variable domain (outside the CDR3, taken from reference TRBV5-6 and TRBJ2-1): DAGVTQSPTHLIKTRGQQVTLRCSPKSGHDTVSWYQQALGQGPQFIFQYYEEEERQRGNFPDRFSGHQFPNYSSELNVNALLLGDSALYLCASSLAQGSTHNEQFFGPGTRLTVL.